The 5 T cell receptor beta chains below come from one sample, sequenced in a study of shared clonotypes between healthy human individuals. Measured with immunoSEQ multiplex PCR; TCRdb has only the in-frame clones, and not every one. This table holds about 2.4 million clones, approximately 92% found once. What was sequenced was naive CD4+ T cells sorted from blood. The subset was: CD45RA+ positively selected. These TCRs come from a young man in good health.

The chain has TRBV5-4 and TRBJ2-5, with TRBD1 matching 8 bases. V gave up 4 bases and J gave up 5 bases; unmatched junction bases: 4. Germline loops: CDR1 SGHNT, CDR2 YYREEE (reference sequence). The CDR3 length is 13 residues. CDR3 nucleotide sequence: TGTGCCAGCAGCCCAGGGGGCCGCGAGACCCAGTACTTC. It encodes CASSPGGRETQYF.

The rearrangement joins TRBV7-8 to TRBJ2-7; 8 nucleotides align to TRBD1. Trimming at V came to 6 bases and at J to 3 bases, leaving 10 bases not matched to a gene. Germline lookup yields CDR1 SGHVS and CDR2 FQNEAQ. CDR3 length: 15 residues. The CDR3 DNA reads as TGTGCCAGCAGTAAGAGGACAGGGTTTAGCTACGAGCAGTACTTC. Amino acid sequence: CASSKRTGFSYEQYF.

CDR3 residues: CASSPGQSAYEQYF. In DNA, the CDR3 is TGTGCCAGCAGTCCAGGACAGTCAGCCTACGAGCAGTACTTC. The V call is TRBV27, the J call TRBJ2-7, with a possible D match to TRBD1 (6 bases). Germline values: CDR1 MNHEY, CDR2 SMNVEV (reference sequence). V dropped 5 bases and J dropped 2 bases, with 13 bases sitting between them. The CDR3 consists of 14 residues.

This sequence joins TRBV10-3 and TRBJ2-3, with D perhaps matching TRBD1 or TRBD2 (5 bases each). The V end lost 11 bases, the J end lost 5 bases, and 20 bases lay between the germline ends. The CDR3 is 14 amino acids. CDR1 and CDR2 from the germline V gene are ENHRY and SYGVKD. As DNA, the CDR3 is TGTGCCTCAAGGGGTGAGGGGTTAGGAGATACGCAGTATTTT. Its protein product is CASRGEGLGDTQYF.

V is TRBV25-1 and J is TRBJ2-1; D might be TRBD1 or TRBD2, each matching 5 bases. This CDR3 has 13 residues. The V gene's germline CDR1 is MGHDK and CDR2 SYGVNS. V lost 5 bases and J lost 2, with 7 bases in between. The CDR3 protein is CASSTGPYNEQFF. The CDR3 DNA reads TGTGCCAGCAGTACGGGACCCTACAATGAGCAGTTCTTC.